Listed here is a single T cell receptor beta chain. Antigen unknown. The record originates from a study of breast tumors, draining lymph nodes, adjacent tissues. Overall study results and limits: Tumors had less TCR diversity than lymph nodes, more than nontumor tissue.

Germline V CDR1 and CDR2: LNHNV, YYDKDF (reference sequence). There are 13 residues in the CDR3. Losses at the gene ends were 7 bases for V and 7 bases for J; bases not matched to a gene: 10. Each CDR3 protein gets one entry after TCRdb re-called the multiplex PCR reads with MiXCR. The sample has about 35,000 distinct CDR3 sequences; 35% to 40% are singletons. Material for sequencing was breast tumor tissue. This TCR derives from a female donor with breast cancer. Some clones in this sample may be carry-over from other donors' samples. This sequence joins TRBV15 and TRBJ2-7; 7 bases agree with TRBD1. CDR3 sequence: CATTRTGAGEQYF. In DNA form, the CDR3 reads TGTGCCACCACTCGTACAGGGGCTGGTGAGCAGTACTTC.